The 2 T cell receptor beta chains presented below share a single source sample, sequenced in a study of OX40 agonist ivuxolimab in advanced cancers. Clones were sequenced by immunoSEQ multiplex PCR, and TCRdb holds only the in-frame ones, with some missing. The data contain 15,000 to 25,000 clones, 75% to 85% of them singletons. The input for sequencing was CD4+ or CD8+ T cells sorted from blood, taken in a trial of the OX40 agonist ivuxolimab. These receptors all come from an adult with an advanced solid tumor such as melanoma, head and neck, liver or kidney cancer.

The chain joins TRBV27 to TRBJ2-7; a possible D gene is TRBD1 (5 bases). Germline CDR1 reads MNHEY; CDR2 reads SMNVEV (reference sequence). Trimming took 0 bases from V and 3 from J, leaving 6 bases between them. This CDR3 has 13 residues. The CDR3, as DNA: TGTGCCAGCAGTTTATCAGACAGCTACGAGCAGTACTTC. Translated: CASSLSDSYEQYF.

Here the CDR3 reads CASSSDLEGKFF. The CDR3 DNA is TGTGCCAGCAGCTCAGACTTGGAAGGTAAATTCTTC. The V call is TRBV7-3, the J call TRBJ2-1; no reliable D call. Trimming stripped 4 bases from V and 16 bases from J, with 17 bases between. The germline gives CDR1 SGHTA, CDR2 FQGTGA. This CDR3 comprises 12 residues.